These 25 T cell receptor beta chains were all obtained from the same sample, sequenced in a study of CD8 T cells in Susac syndrome. cDNA came from approximately 0.5 to 1 ug RNA primed by random hexamers. TCRdb re-analysed the immunoSEQ multiplex PCR reads in MiXCR, keeping a single row per CDR3 protein. In the table there are more than 40,000 distinct CDR3 sequences, 93% of which are singletons. The sequencing input was CD8+ T cells from PBMCs. Receptor source: a human donor in good health.

The chain recombines TRBV29-1 with TRBJ2-2; possibly TRBD1 for D (5 bases). The germline V and J ends were trimmed by 4 bases and 7 bases, with 10 bases remaining between them. The CDR3 runs to 12 residues. Germline V lookup: CDR1 SQVTM, CDR2 ANQGSEA. The chain's CDR3 is CSVALGHGELFF. CDR3 coding DNA: TGCAGCGTTGCCTTGGGGCACGGGGAGCTGTTTTTT.

This clonotype was found once. V gene TRBV29-1 combines with J gene TRBJ1-5, with D perhaps matching TRBD1 (6 bases). The germline V gene has CDR1 SQVTM and CDR2 ANQGSEA. The CDR3 covers 13 residues. Trimming stripped 4 bases from V and 4 bases from J, with 11 bases between. CDR3 in DNA: TGCAGCGTTGTCTCAGGGGTAAATCAGCCCCAGCATTTT. It specifies CSVVSGVNQPQHF. The full variable domain, completed using reference TRBV29-1 and TRBJ1-5, is SAVISQKPSRDICQRGTSLTIQCQVDSQVTMMFWYRQQPGQSLTLIATANQGSEATYESGFVIDKFPISRPNLTFSTLTVSNMSPEDSSIYLCSVVSGVNQPQHFGDGTRLSIL.

This chain joins TRBV20-1 and TRBJ2-1; D is unresolved. V lost 4 bases and J lost 5, with 12 bases in between. Germline V gene data show CDR1 as DFQATT and CDR2 as SNEGSKA (reference sequence). The CDR3 runs 13 residues. CDR3 in DNA: TGCAGTGCTATGGGCCCGATCGACAATGAGCAGTTCTTC. This gives the protein CSAMGPIDNEQFF.

The chain is built from TRBV6-6 and TRBJ2-1; D is uncertain. The germline V gene encodes CDR1 MNHNY and CDR2 SVGAGI (reference sequence). V lost 4 bases, J lost 13 bases, and 5 bases lay in between. This CDR3 comprises 9 residues. The CDR3 DNA follows: TGTGCCAGCAGTTCAATTCAGTTCTTC. It codes for CASSSIQFF.

The sample holds a few counts of this clonotype. The genes are TRBV11-2 and TRBJ2-7, with no clear D. The V gene lost 1 base and the J gene lost 2 bases, with 15 bases spanning the gap. Germline values: CDR1 SGHAT, CDR2 FQNNGV. This CDR3 has 16 amino acids. The CDR3 DNA reads as TGTGCCAGCAGCTTAGGTTTTAGACAAGACACCTACGAGCAGTACTTC. Residues: CASSLGFRQDTYEQYF. The full variable domain, completed using reference TRBV11-2 and TRBJ2-7, is EAGVAQSPRYKIIEKRQSVAFWCNPISGHATLYWYQQILGQGPKLLIQFQNNGVVDDSQLPKDRFSAERLKGVDSTLKIQPAKLEDSAVYLCASSLGFRQDTYEQYFGPGTRLTVT.

The chain uses TRBV7-8 and TRBJ2-1, with 10 nucleotides matching TRBD2. Germline V gene sequence: CDR1 SGHVS, CDR2 FQNEAQ. J lost 4 bases, V lost 7 bases, and 7 bases had no gene match. This CDR3 is built from 15 residues. Here the CDR3 DNA reads TGTGCCAGCATGGGGGGACTAGCGACTTACAATGAGCAGTTCTTC. This sequence encodes CASMGGLATYNEQFF.

The chain combines TRBV2 with TRBJ2-7; TRBD1 is a possible D gene (6 bases). Trimming removed 7 bases at V and 3 bases at J, with 13 bases between. Germline V gene data show CDR1 as SNHLY and CDR2 as FYNNEI. The CDR3 covers 13 residues. The chain's CDR3 is CASNEGVYYEQYF. The CDR3 DNA reads as TGTGCCAGCAATGAGGGGGTCTACTACGAGCAGTACTTC.

The chain is built from TRBV19 and TRBJ2-6; 7 nucleotides match TRBD1. V lost 3 bases to trimming and J lost 4 bases; unmatched junction nucleotides: 9. Germline CDR1 and CDR2: LNHDA and SQIVND (reference sequence). The CDR3 loop spans 17 amino acids. CDR3 amino acids: CASSMDRKEVGANVLTF. Written as DNA, the CDR3 is TGTGCCAGTAGTATGGACAGGAAAGAAGTGGGGGCCAACGTCCTGACTTTC.

The chain is built from TRBV27 and TRBJ2-3; 12 bases match TRBD2. The CDR3 has 15 residues. V was clipped by 3 bases and J by 4 bases; unmatched bases: 2. The germline gives CDR1 MNHEY, CDR2 SMNVEV (reference sequence). CDR3 DNA sequence: TGTGCCAGCAGTTTGACTAGCGGGAGCCCAGATACGCAGTATTTT. Translation: CASSLTSGSPDTQYF.

The chain couples TRBV7-8 to TRBJ2-7, with 9 positions matching TRBD2. V trimming: 5 bases; J trimming: 3 bases; junction bases outside the gene matches: 5. CDR3 length: 14 amino acids. Germline V gives CDR1 SGHVS, CDR2 FQNEAQ. CDR3 sequence reads: CASSTGLAGYEQYF. The CDR3 DNA reads TGTGCCAGCAGCACGGGACTAGCAGGCTACGAGCAGTACTTC. Filled out from reference TRBV7-8 and TRBJ2-7, the complete variable domain reads GAGVSQSPRYKVAKRGQDVALRCDPISGHVSLFWYQQALGQGPEFLTYFQNEAQLDKSGLPSDRFFAERPEGSVSTLKIQRTQQEDSAVYLCASSTGLAGYEQYFGPGTRLTVT.

The CDR3 sequence is CASSQEGTDYEQYF. In DNA form, the CDR3 reads TGCGCCAGCAGCCAAGAAGGGACTGATTACGAGCAGTACTTC. The chain combines TRBV4-1 with TRBJ2-7; D possibly corresponds to TRBD2 (6 bases). Germline CDR1 MGHRA, CDR2 YSYEKL. Trimming stripped 0 bases from V and 4 bases from J, with 10 bases between. This CDR3 spans 14 amino acids.

This chain uses TRBV27 with TRBJ2-7; D uncertain. The CDR3 runs to 15 residues. Germline lookup yields CDR1 MNHEY and CDR2 SMNVEV (reference sequence). V lost 4 bases and J 5 bases, leaving 18 bases between the germline ends. The CDR3 spells CASSSEASLLDEQYF. CDR3 nucleotides: TGTGCCAGCAGTTCTGAAGCTAGTTTATTGGACGAGCAGTACTTC.

V gene TRBV15 combines with J gene TRBJ2-1, with TRBD1 identical over 7 bases. Germline values: CDR1 LNHNV, CDR2 YYDKDF (reference sequence). V lost 5 bases and J lost 3; bases outside the gene matches: 7. The CDR3 sequence is 15 residues long. The CDR3 region is CATSQSGGDYNEQFF. In DNA form, the CDR3 reads TGTGCCACCAGCCAGTCAGGGGGAGACTACAATGAGCAGTTCTTC. Variable domain in full (rest from reference TRBV15 and TRBJ2-1): DAMVIQNPRYQVTQFGKPVTLSCSQTLNHNVMYWYQQKSSQAPKLLFHYYDKDFNNEADTPDNFQSRRPNTSFCFLDIRSPGLGDTAMYLCATSQSGGDYNEQFFGPGTRLTVL.

This clonotype came up a few times. The genes are TRBV4-1 and TRBJ2-7; no clear D. Trimming removed 0 bases at V and 6 bases at J, with 6 bases between. From germline, CDR1 is MGHRA and CDR2 YSYEKL. The CDR3 covers 12 residues. The CDR3 bases are TGCGCCAGCAGCCAAGATGGTATCGAGCAGTACTTC. Its protein product is CASSQDGIEQYF.

This sequence joins TRBV7-6 and TRBJ2-7; D is unresolved. The CDR3 spans 12 residues. CDR1 and CDR2 (germline): SGHVS, FNYEAQ. Trimming removed 5 bases from V and 6 bases from J, with 11 bases in between. CDR3 in DNA: TGTGCCAGCAGCCTGGGTGGGTCCGAGCAGTACTTC. Translation gives CASSLGGSEQYF.

The gene calls are TRBV27 and TRBJ2-3, with 10 bases matching TRBD1. After removal of 5 bases from V and 6 bases from J, the junction contained 11 bases not matched to a gene. The CDR3 is 16 residues long. CDR1 is MNHEY and CDR2 is SMNVEV in the germline V gene (reference sequence). The CDR3 nucleotides read TGTGCCAGCAGTCCGCTTGGGACAGGGGTTTCCGATACGCAGTATTTT. Translating gives CASSPLGTGVSDTQYF.

The chain couples TRBV27 to TRBJ2-5, with D unclear. Trimming took 2 bases from V and 5 from J, leaving 12 bases between them. The CDR3 is 14 amino acids. In germline, CDR1 is MNHEY, CDR2 SMNVEV (reference sequence). The CDR3 here is CASSLLPLSETQYF. The CDR3, as DNA: TGTGCCAGCAGTTTACTACCTTTATCGGAGACCCAGTACTTC.

The rearrangement joins TRBV28 to TRBJ2-7; 7 bases match TRBD2. Trimming took 4 bases from V and 3 from J; bases not matched to a gene: 6. CDR1 and CDR2 (germline): MDHEN, SYDVKM. This CDR3 comprises 14 residues. The CDR3 DNA reads as TGTGCCAGCAGTTCTAGCGGAGTCCGCTACGAGCAGTACTTC. Translating gives CASSSSGVRYEQYF. Full variable domain (missing parts from reference TRBV28 and TRBJ2-7): DVKVTQSSRYLVKRTGEKVFLECVQDMDHENMFWYRQDPGLGLRLIYFSYDVKMKEKGDIPEGYSVSREKKERFSLILESASTNQTSMYLCASSSSGVRYEQYFGPGTRLTVT.

The chain recombines TRBV11-2 with TRBJ1-1; D unclear. The V gene lost 0 bases and the J gene lost 0 bases, with 8 bases spanning the gap. Germline V CDR1 and CDR2: SGHAT, FQNNGV. The CDR3 spans 15 residues. CDR3: CASSLDGSLNTEAFF. The CDR3 DNA reads as TGTGCCAGCAGCTTAGATGGCAGTTTGAACACTGAAGCTTTCTTT.

This chain uses TRBV7-2 with TRBJ2-3; weak D call: TRBD2 (6 bases). Germline-derived CDR1 and CDR2 are SGHTA and FQGNSA. The CDR3 loop spans 15 amino acids. Trimming took 6 bases from V and 2 from J, leaving 15 bases between them. In nucleotides, the CDR3 is TGTGCCAGCAGTACCCGGCGGGGATACACAGATACGCAGTATTTT. Protein sequence: CASSTRRGYTDTQYF.

This rearrangement joins TRBV29-1 to TRBJ2-1; D possibly uses TRBD1 or TRBD2 (5 bases each). CDR3 size: 12 residues. Trimming removed 6 bases from V and 6 bases from J, with 12 bases in between. CDR1 is SQVTM, CDR2 ANQGSEA, per germline. The CDR3 loop is CSVRDGLNEQFF. In DNA form, the CDR3 reads TGCAGCGTCCGGGACGGTCTCAATGAGCAGTTCTTC.

The chain combines TRBV28 with TRBJ2-7, with 8 bases aligning to TRBD2. CDR1 MDHEN and CDR2 SYDVKM come from the germline V gene. V was clipped by 8 bases and J by 5 bases; unmatched bases: 11. This CDR3 spans 14 amino acids. The DNA for the CDR3 is TGTGCCAGCCCGCCGGGACTAGTGGTCCACGAGCAGTACTTC. As protein: CASPPGLVVHEQYF.

V is TRBV7-8 and J is TRBJ2-7; D possibly corresponds to TRBD2 (5 bases). The V gene lost 5 bases and the J gene lost 10 bases, with 12 bases spanning the gap. This CDR3 contains 11 residues. The germline V gene has CDR1 SGHVS and CDR2 FQNEAQ. CDR3 residues: CASSPGGRQYF. CDR3 nucleotides: TGTGCCAGCAGCCCGGGTGGGAGACAGTACTTC.

This rearrangement joins TRBV2 to TRBJ1-4, with 7 bases matching TRBD1. Germline V gene data show CDR1 as SNHLY and CDR2 as FYNNEI. The CDR3 has 15 amino acids. V was pared by 5 bases and J by 3 bases, with 6 bases of the junction left unmatched. CDR3 residues: CASSPWDSSNEKLFF. CDR3 sequence (DNA): TGTGCCAGCAGTCCCTGGGACAGCTCTAATGAAAAACTGTTTTTT.

The chain couples TRBV29-1 to TRBJ1-2; 7 nucleotides line up with TRBD1. Germline V lookup: CDR1 SQVTM, CDR2 ANQGSEA. This CDR3 is 16 amino acids long. The V and J ends lost 6 bases and 4 bases, in that order; junction bases with no gene match: 17. The CDR3 coding sequence is TGCAGCGTAGAAAAACCAGGACAGGTTTCGGGCTATGGCTACACCTTC. This gives the protein CSVEKPGQVSGYGYTF.